This record concerns one T cell receptor (beta chain) sequence. Its target antigen remains unknown. No base quality values were provided; no much bigger clone lies one nucleotide off. This sample is part of a study of cytomegalovirus exposure and HLA in healthy donors (dated by TCRdb to between 2016 and 2019). Some background on the complete study: According to an earlier analysis of 550 to 750 of the donors, some 170 million T cells yielded 117 million unique TCR beta sequences and 276 Gb of sequence data. An early release that covered fewer than 750 HLA-typed donors contained approximately 300 gigabases of sequencing data and tens of millions of unique TCR sequences. Of the approximately 400 genotyped donors, about 80% fell in the genetic ancestry cluster associated with self-reported Caucasian donors. The study was designed to test whether signatures of past pathogen exposure could be identified by cataloging public T cell receptors. The study used immunosequencing to profile the T cell repertoires of about 670 subjects and linked those repertoires to cytomegalovirus serostatus. Besides the first cohort of approximately 710 subjects, a separate validation cohort made up of 120 different subjects was used. To predict cytomegalovirus infection status, the study combined high-throughput TCR immunosequencing, statistical association of individual TCRs with disease status, and machine learning. To study patterns of TCR occurrence, a later analysis re-analyzed previously published TCR beta repertoires from around 700 donors and added high-resolution HLA genotyping. Rather than drawing on any new phenotypic data, the later analysis identified candidate immune exposures from TCR beta sequences and the way those sequences occurred across donors. An earlier analysis of several hundred of the donors applied high-throughput TCR beta sequencing to assess whether each TCR beta V gene segment acted as functional or pseudogenic. Alongside the repertoire data, information on donor age, sex, ethnicity and CMV serostatus was compiled. In a later genetic analysis, genome-wide SNP genotypes for about three fifths of the 666 donors were used, and that subset was treated as a discovery cohort. All discovery cohort repertoires had been generated on a single sequencing platform. Both class I and class II loci were covered by HLA typing, at four-digit resolution. The number of typed donors differed by locus: roughly 620-640 for A, B, C, DRB1 and DQB1; some 540 for DQA1; 606 for DPA1; and 400 to 480 for DPB1. Because of strong linkage in the cohort, roughly 5 DR-DQ haplotypes were treated as single units for association and clustering. Among roughly 400 genotyped donors of the cohort, an average of approximately 220,000 unique TCR beta nucleotide sequences was sequenced per donor, of which about 19% were non-productive.

The library was produced with the immunoSEQ multiplex PCR assay. A mixture of 60 forward primers for TCR Vbeta segments and 13 reverse primers for TCR Jbeta segments was used in the multiplex PCR. Amplification of the CDR3 region of rearranged TCR beta genes was performed with a multiplex PCR assay on genomic DNA. Amplified TCR beta libraries were sequenced as 87-base-pair reads on the Illumina HiSeq System. Per the original workflow: A later analysis counted tens of millions of unique TCR beta chains across the 640 or so repertoires, and some 11 million of these chains were shared by at least two donors. Raw reads were error-corrected and collapsed into unique sequences by a nearest-neighbor algorithm in which closely related sequences were merged to remove PCR and sequencing errors. CDR3 sequences were aligned to IMGT reference sequences to assign V, D and J gene segments. Each retained sequence needed at least a six-nucleotide match to both a V gene segment and a J gene segment. Rearrangements were classified as productive when the CDR3 lacked stop codons and remained in frame with V and J, and all other rearrangements were classified as non-productive. CDR3 was defined by IMGT convention, running from the second conserved V-encoded cysteine to the conserved J-encoded phenylalanine. The earlier analysis of roughly 590 of the donors excluded sequences that lacked an unambiguous match to a single V gene segment. In an earlier analysis of approximately 610 of the donors, V segments were called functional above 56.7% productive rearrangements and were called segregating when the between-donor standard deviation exceeded 5%. To diagnose cytomegalovirus status from the catalog of TCR beta chain sequences, a statistical classification framework was built. V and J gene assignment, in a later analysis, came from comparing TCR nucleotide sequences with IMGT/GENE-DB human TR gene sequences. The TCRdist pipeline was used in a later analysis to assign CDR3 sequences and most-parsimonious VDJ recombination scenarios. A later analysis defined each TCR beta chain by its CDR3 amino acid sequence plus V-gene family, and excluded reads lacking a unique V-gene family. To address suspected cross-contamination and a sequencing artifact, a later analysis removed approximately 590 highly shared, low-generation-probability nucleotide sequences. In a later analysis, a clonal expansion index was calculated for each public chain from normalized within-repertoire ranks of inferred template counts. A later analysis computed generation probabilities with a VDJ recombination model fitted to out-of-frame rearrangements, and checked the results against IGoR. Hypergeometric tests were used in a later analysis to score TCR-TCR, TCR-HLA and TCR-CMV co-occurrence, with a repertoire-size bias correction applied to the TCR pairs. To estimate false discovery rates, a later analysis permuted the HLA or CMV assignments 20 times. In a later analysis, co-occurring TCRs were grouped using DBSCAN, and TCRdist sequence similarity was added for clustering within HLA-allele-positive subsets. For co-occurrence clustering, repertoires with fewer than 30,000 or more than 120,000 public chains were excluded, along with 5 or 6 repertoires with anomalous nucleotide sharing. TCRdb re-hosts the immuneACCESS table, in-frame sequences only. Its copies lack some clones; in the studies checked, an unresolved V gene accounts for under half of them, and the cause for the rest is not known. The V and J calls and clone size come from that table; D and trimming were worked out from the DNA. The sample table records tens of thousands of clones; about 74% of these occur just once. The top ten constitute about 6.2% of the sample.

Broader findings and caveats from the paper: Broadly in line with IMGT annotations, most TCR beta V segments showed up in productive rearrangements about 90% or about 30% of the time in an earlier analysis of under 700 of the donors. Because HLA typing was missing for some donors at each locus, association tests included only the typed subset. In a later analysis, TCR association rates were found to vary across HLA loci, with the most associated TCRs seen for DRB1 alleles and the fewest for HLA-C alleles. Some IMGT-functional V segments, including TRBV6-2 and TRBV6-3, could not be distinguished by the 87-base-pair reads and were therefore excluded. In vitro tests confirmed that a few of the cytomegalovirus-associated TCR beta chains recognize cytomegalovirus antigens. Strong co-occurrence of HLA alleles, especially DR and DQ, made assigning TCR associations to individual alleles difficult. Because counts were too low, 15 to 20 rarely observed V segments, including chromosome 9 orphons, were left out of the earlier analysis of about 500 of the donors. According to the authors, the approach could potentially be generalized to other disease states and immunological phenotypes. A later genetic analysis associated a missense DCLRE1C variant with V-gene and J-gene trimming of TCR beta chains, and an independent cohort replicated the association. A later genetic analysis reported fewer N-insertions in productive TCRs among donors in an Asian-associated ancestry cluster than the roughly 700-donor mean. Roughly uniform sequencing depth across donors was assumed in presence/absence analyses, although this assumption may not hold. CMV serostatus was the only immune exposure information available for the cohort. A further reported finding was that TCR beta sequences accurately predicted the HLA-A and HLA-B alleles for most subjects in the first cohort. The sequencing pipeline was judged likely to have produced a cluster of highly shared sequence variants as a technical artifact. Correlated functional status among segregating V segments might reflect linkage disequilibrium, but an unknown experimental factor could not be ruled out. Only TCR beta chains were sequenced in this cohort, and the absence of alpha or paired-chain data limited detectable features. The study gave a list of roughly 150 TCR beta chains associated with cytomegalovirus. Most TCR sequences were observed very rarely across donors, whereas some public TCRs were present in many individuals. The classifier was reported to diagnose cytomegalovirus status with high specificity and sensitivity in both the original and validation cohorts. At a false discovery rate of 0.05, a later analysis linked 16,951 TCR beta sequences to specific HLA alleles. Compared with equally common non-associated chains, HLA-associated TCR beta chains in a later analysis were more clonally expanded and had lower generation probabilities. A later analysis reported that several top co-occurrence clusters appeared linked to parvovirus B19, influenza, CMV and Epstein-Barr virus. According to a later analysis, most CMV-associated TCR beta chains appeared to be HLA-restricted, and the HLA associations seemed to be driven largely by CMV exposure.

V loses 1 base at its end and J loses 2 bases; junction bases beyond the gene matches: 15. Taken from the germline V gene, the CDR1 and CDR2 loops are SGDLS and YYNGEE. The CDR3 holds 20 amino acids from the cysteine to the phenylalanine. Just CDR3 DNA is preserved here, 60 bases in frame from base 1. The cohort comprised 670 or so healthy bone marrow donors. At the time of sampling, every cohort member was nominally healthy, though immune exposures that went unrecorded were likely present. The donor tested CMV seropositive, placing the donor among the 289 seropositive members of the cohort. A peripheral blood sample was provided by each donor, and peripheral blood mononuclear cells were used for TCR beta sequencing. Genomic DNA extraction from the blood cell samples was performed with the Qiagen DNeasy Blood Extraction Kit.

The specimen was PBMCs. Recombination joined TRBV9 with TRBJ2-5, with 12 central nucleotides matching TRBD1. The receptor was isolated from a woman aged 50 to 60 in good health and CMV-seropositive. The CDR3 has the sequence CASSVSGTGGLGRDQETQYF. The nucleotide sequence reads as follows: TGTGCCAGCAGCGTATCCGGGACAGGGGGCTTGGGAAGGGATCAAGAGACCCAGTACTTC. The full variable domain, completed from the reference TRBV9 and TRBJ2-5 proteins outside the CDR3, reads DSGVTQTPKHLITATGQRVTLRCSPRSGDLSVYWYQQSLDQGLQFLIQYYNGEERAKGNILERFSAQQFPDLHSELNLSSLELGDSALYFCASSVSGTGGLGRDQETQYFGPGTRLLVL.